This record looks at one TCR beta chain sequence and its context. The antigen it binds to is not known. No base quality information exists; no much larger clone differs at one position. This sample also contains other DNA sequences that code for the same CDR3. TCR CDR3 regions were amplified from genomic DNA by multiplex PCR using the deep immunoSEQ assay. Extracted genomic DNA from each cell subset was spread evenly across all wells of several immunoSEQ 96-well plates, with each plate serving as a replicate. For sorted subsets, around 200 ng genomic DNA, equal to tens of thousands of T cell genomes, was loaded into each replicate PCR. The purified libraries were quantified using a Qubit 3.0 fluorometer, sized with a Bioanalyzer 2100, and then quantified again using the KAPA Library Quantification kit. A separate single-read 150-cycle Illumina NextSeq 550 flow cell was used to sequence each immunoSEQ 96-well plate. Per the authors' processing: Because the immunoSEQ output included only junctional sequences and no quality scores, the filtering could not be the same as the filtering used for full-length reads. Sequences were annotated with PyIR, a Python wrapper for IgBLAST v1.9, using IMGT germline references to assign V/J genes and CDR3. Reads with weak V/J assignments (E-value above 1e-6), missing CDR3, stop codons, out-of-frame junctions, or ambiguous translated residues were removed. V3J clonotypes were defined as sequences sharing an identical inferred V gene, J gene, and CDR3 amino acid sequence. Percentage overlap between repertoires was computed as shared unique clonotypes divided by the size of the smaller repertoire. Three approaches were used to assess repertoire richness: RTK rarefaction, the Chao1 estimator, and Recon v2.1 estimates of unobserved clonotypes. OLGA was used to compute generation probabilities for all TCRbeta clonotypes that the gDNA method yielded from a handful of donors. Not all clones reach the TCRdb copy of this immuneACCESS table, which keeps in-frame sequences only. Checked studies attribute under half of the gap to unresolved V genes and leave the rest unexplained. Clone size and V and J calls were adopted from that table, with D and trimming inferred from the DNA. The sample table contains over 2 million clones; only one count was recorded for 85% to 95% of them. The ten largest clones capture 0.1% to 0.15% of the sample.

The donors were healthy, HIV-negative adults who had no recently reported acute infections or vaccinations. Every donor was a Caucasian adult living in Nashville, Tennessee, USA. CD4+ T cells were enriched through magnetic negative selection, after which naive cells were positively selected on CD45RA and the remaining negative fraction served as the memory subset. After blood collection by leukapheresis, PBMCs were isolated using Ficoll-Histopaque density gradient centrifugation and then cryopreserved in the vapor phase of liquid nitrogen. Analytical flow cytometry was used to check the purity and quantity of each magnetically sorted T cell population. Each sorted fraction had its genomic DNA isolated and then quantified by UV absorbance on a Nanodrop 2000c. This entry is derived from a study of shared clonotypes between healthy human individuals (dated by TCRdb to the early 2020s). With respect to the entire study: The cohort included a few men and a couple of women between 18 and 49 years of age. For each donor, three plates each were used for CD4 naive and CD4 memory, two plates were used for CD8 naive, and one plate was used for CD8 memory. To estimate repertoire size and how much clonotypes are shared between individuals, the study performed deep sequencing of blood TCR repertoires from 4 to 6 healthy adults. Libraries were prepared and TCR repertoires were sequenced by different laboratories using diverse techniques, in order to increase sequencing depth and limit assay-specific biases. Leukapheresis yielded between about 0.9 and 9 billion PBMCs per donor. Broader findings and caveats from the paper: Because the study included a small number of donors, the genetic and exposure-history diversity represented was limited. Sampling was restricted to blood, and TCR repertoires in tissue are likely to differ from TCR repertoires in blood. Estimated clonotype richness was generally larger for naive than for memory subsets. Rarefaction of sorted-subset datasets indicated incomplete sequencing despite the large sequencing depth. When four donors were compared, the shared fraction of clonotypes was about 5% for naive CD4, roughly 3.4% for naive CD8, roughly 2.5% for memory CD4, and around 0.4% for memory CD8. Based on pairwise subsampling, the degree of clonotype sharing among donors was expected to be affected by sequencing depth. Clonotypes shared by all four sorted-subset donors showed higher generation probabilities than non-shared clonotypes.

CDR3 length: 13 amino acids, cysteine to phenylalanine. The read is trimmed to its CDR3 DNA, 39 bases read in frame from base 1. Sequences SGHAT (CDR1) and FQNNGV (CDR2) are obtained from the germline V gene. V is pared back by 3 bases and J by 0 bases, with 5 bases lying between the germline termini. Sequencing used naive CD4+ T cells sorted from blood. Taken with the paper, the label for cell subset or site translates to: CD45RA+ positively selected. The TCR originated in a man between 18 and 35 years old in good health. Recombination linked TRBV11-2 to TRBJ1-1, and perhaps TRBD1 as D gene, on 5 matching bases. The CDR3 region: CASSLTVNTEAFF. The sequenced DNA: TGTGCCAGCAGCTTGACAGTGAACACTGAAGCTTTCTTT.